A selection of T cell receptor beta chains follows, all from one sample in a study of radiotherapy plus CTLA-4 blockade in lung cancer. TCRdb's copy holds only in-frame clones and misses some; the assay was immunoSEQ multiplex PCR. Of about 80,000 clones listed, around 86% were seen once; the top ten hold approximately 1.9%. The specimen was peripheral blood, collected from a patient treated with radiotherapy plus ipilimumab. Source of these receptors: a human donor with non-small cell lung cancer who had a partial response to radiotherapy plus ipilimumab. The CDR3 runs from the conserved cysteine through the conserved F or W.

J gene,V gene,CDR3 protein
TRBJ2-3,TRBV7-9,CASRPLGSGSLGQYF
TRBJ2-3,TRBV11-3,CASSFGAKLTDTQYF
TRBJ2-2,TRBV5-6,CASSLTSAGTGELFF
TRBJ2-2,TRBV5-1,CASSWGQARNTGELFF
TRBJ1-3,TRBV19,CASSRTDASGNTIYF
TRBJ2-7,TRBV2,CARSAAYEQYF
TRBJ2-2,TRBV7-3,CASSLSRGDTGELFF
TRBJ2-1,TRBV28,CASSPGLAGGLYNEQFF
TRBJ1-1,TRBV11-2,CASSLDIWGQENLEAFF
TRBJ1-1,TRBV6-5,CATDAVRRGTEAFF
TRBJ2-5,TRBV28,CASSYPPRRGTRTAETQYF
TRBJ2-1,TRBV5-1,CASSLSVRVSYNEQFF
TRBJ2-5,TRBV4-1,CASSQEQLRQKETQYF
TRBJ1-3,TRBV28,CASKRGQRGNTIYF
TRBJ1-2,TRBV27,CASSYRVDYGYTF
TRBJ2-7,TRBV27,CASSSILTTSGTGRPYEQYF
TRBJ2-7,TRBV5-4,CASSPGGARSYEQYF
TRBJ2-2,TRBV30,CAWSGARTGELFF
TRBJ1-1,TRBV10-3,CAISEAGRTEAFF
TRBJ1-2,TRBV28,CASMGQAYGYTF
TRBJ2-3,TRBV25-1,CASSGGQGSTDTQYF